This T cell receptor (beta chain) came from a study of CD8+ T cells in alopecia areata. Of note for this clone: Its target is not known.

The CDR3 consists of 14 residues. Germline V gene lookup returns CDR1 SEHNR and CDR2 FQNEAQ (reference sequence). Trimming removed 5 bases at V and 0 bases at J, with 11 bases between. Treatment: oral pan-JAK inhibitor, 5-10 mg twice daily. RNA was isolated and reverse transcribed to cDNA, the sequencing template. The repertoire was sequenced with immunoSEQ multiplex PCR; TCRdb's copy has only in-frame clones and lacks some. This table has around 160,000 clones, about 60% appearing once. Whole-study results and caveats: Especially in alopecia totalis/universalis, lesional scalp showed greater clonality than normal scalp did. It was observed that many expanded lesional clones persisted in scalp and blood during tofacitinib.

V and J are TRBV7-9 and TRBJ2-7; D call uncertain. Sample: CD4+ T cells sorted from blood, taken at week 24, from a patient treated with tofacitinib. The clonotype was recovered from a human donor with alopecia areata. CDR3 residues: CASSPSRDSYEQYF. CDR3 bases: TGTGCCAGCAGCCCGTCAAGGGACTCCTACGAGCAGTACTTC.